The source of this T cell receptor beta chain is a study of T-cell memory formation after mild COVID-19. On the study more broadly: Clustering of TCRs was largely donor specific. Study-wide results and caveats: Contracting CD4+ clones were located mainly in CM and EM, and CD8+ clones in EMRA.

V was cut by 1 base and J by 2 bases, with 10 bases left in between. Germline lookup yields CDR1 SGHTA and CDR2 FQGNSA. The CDR3 covers 15 residues. This clonotype was seen repeatedly, ten times or more. Its antigen is not identified. TCRalpha and TCRbeta libraries used 5'RACE with constant-segment primers and UMIs. TCRdb itself ran the 5' RACE reads through MiXCR, one entry per CDR3 protein. The sample has 250,000 to 350,000 distinct CDR3 sequences, approximately 15% seen once. The sequenced material came from PBMCs or a T cell subset sorted from them (not recorded which). This sequence originates from a man aged 18 to 35 who had mild COVID-19 (a few samples of this study predate the infection). Cell type and time point are not known. This chain connects TRBV7-2 to TRBJ2-3; D call uncertain. CDR3: CASSLGAHATDTQYF. The CDR3 nucleotides are TGTGCCAGCAGCTTAGGGGCTCATGCCACAGATACGCAGTATTTT.